The 7 T cell receptor beta chains reported below all come from one sample, sequenced in a study of T cells in localized non-small cell lung cancer. Profiled with immunoSEQ multiplex PCR; TCRdb holds only in-frame clones, not every one. The sample holds roughly 40,000 clones, 70% to 90% seen once. Source: peripheral blood, taken before any cancer treatment. The receptors stem from a man aged 18 to 49 with stage I lung adenocarcinoma.

The genes are TRBV7-2 and TRBJ1-1, with 7 bases that match TRBD1. Germline V gene sequence: CDR1 SGHTA, CDR2 FQGNSA. J gave up 1 base and V 5 bases, and 1 base lay outside the gene matches. The CDR3 is 13 amino acids. CDR3 protein: CASSRQGNTEAFF. The CDR3 nucleotides are TGTGCCAGCAGCCGACAGGGGAACACTGAAGCTTTCTTT.

This chain links TRBV14 with TRBJ2-5; D not certain. The CDR3 extends over 14 amino acids. Germline V CDR1 and CDR2: SGHDN, FVKESK. Deletions cut 0 bases from V and 0 bases from J, with 5 bases between. CDR3 coding DNA: TGTGCCAGCAGCCAAGATCTAAACCAAGAGACCCAGTACTTC. Translation: CASSQDLNQETQYF.

For the CDR3, the DNA is TGTGCCAGCTCATCATCGGGGGGTGGCGCAGATACGCAGTATTTT. This encodes CASSSSGGGADTQYF. V gene TRBV6-5 combines with J gene TRBJ2-3; the match to TRBD2 covers 7 bases. After removal of 8 bases from V and 4 bases from J, the junction contained 12 bases not matched to a gene. Germline V gives CDR1 MNHEY, CDR2 SVGAGI. The CDR3 has 15 residues.

CDR3 in amino acids: CASGSGQGVYGYTF. DNA for the CDR3: TGTGCCAGCGGGAGCGGACAGGGCGTCTATGGCTACACCTTC. The chain joins TRBV6-6 to TRBJ1-2; 8 positions agree with TRBD1. The CDR3 sequence is 14 residues long. Trimming took 8 bases from V and 4 from J; bases not matched to a gene: 9. The germline CDR1 and CDR2 sequences are MNHNY and SVGAGI (reference sequence).

The rearrangement joins TRBV19 to TRBJ2-7; tentatively, D is TRBD1 (5 bases). V was clipped by 1 base and J by 1 base, with 8 bases between them. Germline CDR1 and CDR2: LNHDA and SQIVND (reference sequence). The CDR3 runs to 14 residues. The CDR3 nucleotides are TGTGCCAGTAGTATAGGAGCAGGGTCCTACGAGCAGTACTTC. Its translation: CASSIGAGSYEQYF.

This chain links TRBV30 with TRBJ2-1; a possible D gene is TRBD1 (5 bases). This CDR3 is built from 13 residues. Germline V CDR1 and CDR2: GTSNPN, SVGIG (reference sequence). Between the trimmed V and J ends, which lost 5 bases and 4 bases, there was a span of 12 bases. The CDR3 spells CAWDRNAYNEQFF. The CDR3 DNA is TGTGCCTGGGACAGAAACGCTTACAATGAGCAGTTCTTC. The entire variable domain, with the rest obtained from reference TRBV30 and TRBJ2-1, is as follows: SQTIHQWPATLVQPVGSPLSLECTVEGTSNPNLYWYRQAAGRGLQLLFYSVGIGQISSEVPQNLSASRPQDRQFILSSKKLLLSDSGFYLCAWDRNAYNEQFFGPGTRLTVL.

The V call is TRBV6-5, the J call TRBJ1-3; possible D gene TRBD1, 6 bases. The last part of the DNA fits TRBJ2-2 better; the J call may be wrong. The CDR3 covers 15 residues. Germline V gene data show CDR1 as MNHEY and CDR2 as SVGAGI. In DNA, the CDR3 is TGTGCCAGCAGCCGCTTGGACAGGAACACCGGGGAGCTGTTTTTT. Its translation is CASSRLDRNTGELFF.